This TCR beta chain was identified in a study of blood T cells in healthy people across ages. The wider study: Template switching caught about one barcoded beta molecule for each two T cells.

As to this clonotype: The antigen remains undetermined. A read error may be the cause here, since a much bigger clone is one base away.

The authors ran a second PCR of 7 to 11 cycles using a sample-barcoded 5' primer and a J-beta primer mix. TCRdb redid the calling of the 5' RACE reads with MiXCR, one entry per CDR3 protein. The repertoire includes roughly 650,000 distinct CDR3 sequences, about 34% of them detected once, and 15% sits in the top ten. Donors gave roughly 10 milliliters of peripheral blood apiece. Study outcomes and limitations: Diversity of TCR beta correlated strongly with naive T cell percentage. More naive CD4+ cells and higher diversity were found in long-lived than in aged donors.

The CDR3 has 15 residues. CDR1 KGHSH and CDR2 LQKENI come from the germline V gene. The sample taken for sequencing was blood. The clonotype originates from a woman over 75 in good health. The chain combines TRBV18 with TRBJ2-7; tentative D call: TRBD2 (6 bases). The CDR3 DNA is TGTGCCGGCTCATCCAACGCGGGATCCTCCTACGAGCAGTACTTC. Protein sequence: CAGSSNAGSSYEQYF.